This T cell receptor (beta chain) originates from a study of T cell responses to AZD1222 COVID-19 vaccine (dated by TCRdb to the early 2020s). About the investigation overall: TCR sequencing covered 230 or so trial participants: 207 given two doses of AZD1222 and 26 given two doses of MenACWY control vaccine. Trial participants were enrolled by age into subgroups of 18-55, 56-69 and 70-plus years, and around 140, 26 and 57 TCR-sequenced participants, respectively, were included in these subgroups. General findings and caveats noted by the study authors: Reportedly, close to half of the unique spike-specific TCRs recognized epitopes lying outside the regions that are mutated in the B.1.351 and B.1.1.7 variants. Only five or six AZD1222 recipients were SARS-CoV-2 seropositive at baseline, limiting conclusions about previously exposed vaccinees. No day 14 peak-response samples were available, so repertoires were characterized only after the peak T cell response. In the small 56-69-year group, the increase in depth fell short of significance, most likely because of low power. Vaccine-associated CD4 TCRs spanned the whole spike protein, with dominant responses in regions 160-218 and 743-854. Most participants were white British and females outnumbered males, and the authors suggested that clonal diversity may have been underestimated. After two AZD1222 doses, spike-specific TCR breadth and depth were significantly higher than at day 0 and than in MenACWY recipients.

The CDR3 runs 15 amino acids, cysteine and phenylalanine included. This entry keeps only the CDR3 DNA: 45 bases, framed from base 1. CDR1 and CDR2, looked up from the germline V gene, are SGHRS and YFSETQ. At the junction V is shortened by 2 bases and J by 3 bases; bases outside the gene matches: 3. As for this clone: It lacks a known antigen. Base-call qualities are not available, and no considerably larger clone is one nucleotide away.

The CDR3 regions of human TCRbeta chains were analyzed by immunosequencing. The source study handled its data this way. TCRs in the repertoires were compared against a reference library of SARS-CoV-2-specific TCRs that had been generated with the MIRA antigen-specificity platform. Breadth meant the fraction of unique TCRs that were SARS-CoV-2-associated, whereas depth meant the fraction of total T cells that were SARS-CoV-2-associated. Each spike-specific TCR was assigned to its reactive spike region and to a CD4 or CD8 class using the MIRA data. Log10-transformed breadth and depth values were compared by one-way ANOVA with Sidak's multiple comparisons tests. TCRdb obtained this table from immuneACCESS and retained in-frame rearrangements with V and J assigned. These tables miss some clones; where compared with another copy, unresolved V genes account for less than half of the shortfall, and the remainder is unexplained. V and J calls and clone size come straight from that table; D and trimming were deduced from the DNA. In this sample the table shows some 79,000 clones, around 82% of which occur a single time. Around 50% of the sample goes to the ten largest clones.

This specimen's time point label, interpreted: about 28 days (+/-7) after the second vaccine dose. AZD1222 recipients given second doses at about 4 weeks or at about 12 weeks were pooled, since spike-specific TCR depth and breadth were not found to differ between the two schedules. Samples from vaccinated people were obtained from the UK trials COV001 and COV002, which included a single-blind randomized controlled phase 2/3 trial of AZD1222 (ChAdOx1 nCoV-19) in healthy adults. Trial participant PBMC samples were collected at day 0 and day 28 after the second dose for TCRbeta chain sequencing. In this chain, TRBV5-1 is recombined with TRBJ2-7; 12 middle bases align to TRBD2. The TCR comes from an adult who received the AZD1222 COVID-19 vaccine. Sequencing used peripheral blood, obtained 28 days after the second AZD1222 dose. CDR3 reads: CASSLLAGGYYEQYF. The DNA reads TGCGCCAGCAGCTTACTAGCGGGGGGATACTACGAGCAGTACTTC.